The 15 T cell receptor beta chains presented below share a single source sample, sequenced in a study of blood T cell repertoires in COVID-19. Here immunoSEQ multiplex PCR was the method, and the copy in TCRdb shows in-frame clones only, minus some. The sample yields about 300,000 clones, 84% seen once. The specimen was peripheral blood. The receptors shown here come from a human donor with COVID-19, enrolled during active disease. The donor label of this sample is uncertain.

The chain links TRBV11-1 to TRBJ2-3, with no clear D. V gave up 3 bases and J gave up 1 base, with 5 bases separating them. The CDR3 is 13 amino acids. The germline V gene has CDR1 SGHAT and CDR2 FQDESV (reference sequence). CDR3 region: CASSFSGTDTQYF. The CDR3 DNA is TGTGCCAGCAGCTTCTCAGGCACAGATACGCAGTATTTT. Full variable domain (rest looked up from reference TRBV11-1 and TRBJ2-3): EAEVAQSPRYKITEKSQAVAFWCDPISGHATLYWYRQILGQGPELLVQFQDESVVDDSQLPKDRFSAERLKGVDSTLKIQPAELGDSAMYLCASSFSGTDTQYFGPGTRLTVL.

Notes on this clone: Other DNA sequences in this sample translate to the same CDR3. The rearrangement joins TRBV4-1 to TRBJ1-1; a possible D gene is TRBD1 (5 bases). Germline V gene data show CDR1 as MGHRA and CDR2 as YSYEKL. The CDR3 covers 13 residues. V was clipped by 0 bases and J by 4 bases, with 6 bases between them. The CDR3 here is CASSQDRGTEAFF. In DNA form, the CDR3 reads TGCGCCAGCAGCCAAGATAGGGGCACTGAAGCTTTCTTT.

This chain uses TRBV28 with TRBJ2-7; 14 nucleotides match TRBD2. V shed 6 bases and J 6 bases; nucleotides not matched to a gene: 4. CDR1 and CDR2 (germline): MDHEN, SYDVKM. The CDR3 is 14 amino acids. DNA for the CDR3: TGTGCCAGCAGGGTGGGACTAGCGGGAGTCGAGCAGTACTTC. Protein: CASRVGLAGVEQYF. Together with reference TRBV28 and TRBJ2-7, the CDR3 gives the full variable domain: DVKVTQSSRYLVKRTGEKVFLECVQDMDHENMFWYRQDPGLGLRLIYFSYDVKMKEKGDIPEGYSVSREKKERFSLILESASTNQTSMYLCASRVGLAGVEQYFGPGTRLTVT.

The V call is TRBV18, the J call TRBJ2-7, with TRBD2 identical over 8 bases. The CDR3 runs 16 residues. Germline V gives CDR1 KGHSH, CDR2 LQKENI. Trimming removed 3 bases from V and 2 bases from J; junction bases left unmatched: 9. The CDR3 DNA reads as TGTGCCAGCTCACCCCGGGGGGGCGGGAGCCCCTACGAGCAGTACTTC. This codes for CASSPRGGGSPYEQYF.

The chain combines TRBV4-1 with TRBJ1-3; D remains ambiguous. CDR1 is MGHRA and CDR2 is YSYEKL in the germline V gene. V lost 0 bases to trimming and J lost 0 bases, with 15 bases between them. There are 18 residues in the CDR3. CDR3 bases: TGCGCCAGCAGCCAAGATGGGCAAATCCGCTACTCTGGAAACACCATATATTTT. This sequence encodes CASSQDGQIRYSGNTIYF.

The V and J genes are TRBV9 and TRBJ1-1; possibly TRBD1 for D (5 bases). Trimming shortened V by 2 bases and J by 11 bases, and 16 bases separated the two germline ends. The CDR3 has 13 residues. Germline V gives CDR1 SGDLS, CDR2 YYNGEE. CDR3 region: CASSVGLYTEAFF. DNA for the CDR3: TGTGCCAGCAGCGTGGGGCTCTACACGGAGGCTTTCTTT.

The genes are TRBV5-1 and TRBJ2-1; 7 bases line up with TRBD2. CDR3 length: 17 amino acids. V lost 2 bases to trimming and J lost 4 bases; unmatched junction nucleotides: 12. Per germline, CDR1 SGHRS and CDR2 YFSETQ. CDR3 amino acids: CASSFNPGGSSYNEQFF. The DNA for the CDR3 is TGCGCCAGCAGCTTTAACCCCGGCGGGAGTTCTTACAATGAGCAGTTCTTC.

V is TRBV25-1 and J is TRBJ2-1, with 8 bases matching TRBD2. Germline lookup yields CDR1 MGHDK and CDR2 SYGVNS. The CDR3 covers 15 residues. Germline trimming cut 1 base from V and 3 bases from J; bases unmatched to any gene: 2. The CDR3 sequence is CASSEWLAGYNEQFF. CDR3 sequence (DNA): TGTGCCAGCAGTGAATGGCTAGCGGGCTACAATGAGCAGTTCTTC.

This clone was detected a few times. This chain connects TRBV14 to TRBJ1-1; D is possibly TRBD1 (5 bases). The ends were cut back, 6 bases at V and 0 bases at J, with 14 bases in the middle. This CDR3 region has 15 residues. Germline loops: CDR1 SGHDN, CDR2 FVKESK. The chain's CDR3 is CASRHPGGVNTEAFF. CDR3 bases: TGTGCCAGCAGGCACCCCGGGGGGGTGAACACTGAAGCTTTCTTT.

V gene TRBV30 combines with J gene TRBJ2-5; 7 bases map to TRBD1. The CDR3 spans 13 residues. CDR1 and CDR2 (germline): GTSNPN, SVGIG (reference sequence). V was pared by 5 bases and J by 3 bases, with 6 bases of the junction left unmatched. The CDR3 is CAWASGGEETQYF. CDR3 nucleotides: TGTGCCTGGGCCTCAGGGGGAGAAGAGACCCAGTACTTC.

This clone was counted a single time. CDR3 sequence: CASRTSGTLFF. The CDR3 coding sequence is TGTGCCAGCCGGACTAGCGGGACGTTGTTCTTC. The V gene is TRBV27, the J gene TRBJ2-1; 12 nucleotides agree with TRBD2. The CDR3 covers 11 residues. The ends lost 8 bases at V and 15 bases at J; junction bases unmatched: 5. Germline CDR1 MNHEY, CDR2 SMNVEV (reference sequence).

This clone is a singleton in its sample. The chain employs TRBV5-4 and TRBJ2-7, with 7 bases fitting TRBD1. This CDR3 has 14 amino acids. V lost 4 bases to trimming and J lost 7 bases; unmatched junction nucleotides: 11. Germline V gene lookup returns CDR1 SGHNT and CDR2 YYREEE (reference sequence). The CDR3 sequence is CASSPGTAPEEQYF. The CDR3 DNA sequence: TGTGCCAGCAGCCCCGGGACAGCCCCTGAAGAGCAGTACTTC.

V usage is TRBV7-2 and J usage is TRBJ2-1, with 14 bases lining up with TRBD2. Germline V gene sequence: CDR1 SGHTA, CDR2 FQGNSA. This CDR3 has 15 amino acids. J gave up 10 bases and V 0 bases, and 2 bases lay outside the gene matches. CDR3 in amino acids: CASSLAGLAGDEQFF. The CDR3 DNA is TGTGCCAGCAGCTTAGCGGGACTAGCGGGAGACGAGCAGTTCTTC.

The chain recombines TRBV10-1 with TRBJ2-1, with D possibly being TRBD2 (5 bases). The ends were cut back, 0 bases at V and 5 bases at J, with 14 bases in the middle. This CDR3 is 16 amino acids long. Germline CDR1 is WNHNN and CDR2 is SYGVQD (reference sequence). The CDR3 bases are TGCGCCAGCAGTGAGTCAAGGATACTAGGAAACAATGAGCAGTTCTTC. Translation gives CASSESRILGNNEQFF.

In DNA form, the CDR3 reads TGCAGCGTTGAAGTACCCCGAGTCGACTCTGGAAACACCATATATTTT. It encodes CSVEVPRVDSGNTIYF. The V and J genes are TRBV29-1 and TRBJ1-3; unclear D gene. The V and J ends lost 1 base and 0 bases respectively, with 13 bases between them. The germline CDR1 and CDR2 sequences are SQVTM and ANQGSEA. CDR3 length equals 16 residues.